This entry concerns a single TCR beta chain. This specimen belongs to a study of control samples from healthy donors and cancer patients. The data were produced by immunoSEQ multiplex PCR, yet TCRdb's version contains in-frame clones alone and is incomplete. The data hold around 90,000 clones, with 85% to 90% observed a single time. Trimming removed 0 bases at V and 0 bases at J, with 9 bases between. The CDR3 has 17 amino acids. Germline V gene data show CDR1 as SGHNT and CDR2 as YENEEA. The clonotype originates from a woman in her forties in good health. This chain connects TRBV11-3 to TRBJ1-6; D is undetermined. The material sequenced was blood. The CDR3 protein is CASSLEAQSSYNSPLHF. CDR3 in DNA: TGTGCCAGCAGCTTAGAGGCCCAGAGCTCCTATAATTCACCCCTCCACTTT.